The clone carrying this T cell receptor (beta chain) was seen a handful of times. Its antigen remains unidentified. Vbeta (60) and Jbeta (13) primers were used in the PCR. Profiled with immunoSEQ multiplex PCR; TCRdb holds only in-frame clones, not every one. The sample shows 150,000 to 200,000 clones, around three quarters of them seen only once. The sample is drawn from a study of cytomegalovirus exposure and HLA in healthy donors. Notes on the study in general: Sequencing probably produced one cluster of sequence variants that were highly shared. The majority of CMV-associated TCR beta chains were reported as apparently HLA-restricted in a later analysis.

The CDR3 contains 15 residues. Per the germline V gene, CDR1 is WSHSY and CDR2 is SAAADI. V gave up 5 bases and J gave up 2 bases, with 10 bases separating them. The sample consisted of PBMCs. The sequence was collected from a man aged 35-49 years in good health and CMV-seronegative. V gene TRBV10-2 combines with J gene TRBJ2-6; the D gene is possibly TRBD1 (5 bases). CDR3 nucleotide sequence: TGCGCCAGCAGTTCCCAAGGGGCTGGGGCCAACGTCCTGACTTTC. This sequence encodes CASSSQGAGANVLTF.